These 17 T cell receptor beta chains share one sample of origin, sequenced in a study of early T cells in non-severe SARS-CoV-2 infection. TCRdb reprocessed the 5' RACE reads with MiXCR, giving one entry per CDR3 protein. This sample has some 100,000 distinct CDR3 sequences, with around 15% found just once. Sequences were obtained from whole blood. The receptors come from an adult who was a healthcare worker with PCR-confirmed SARS-CoV-2 infection or an uninfected control (not recorded which).

This clonotype was observed a handful of times. V gene TRBV20-1 combines with J gene TRBJ2-3, with D unclear. The CDR3 sequence is 16 residues long. Germline V lookup: CDR1 DFQATT, CDR2 SNEGSKA (reference sequence). V lost 3 bases, J lost 3 bases, and 19 bases lay in between. The CDR3 bases are TGCAGTGCTAGCGACCAGGTGATTCGTTTGACAGATACGCAGTATTTT. Protein product: CSASDQVIRLTDTQYF.

This clonotype was recorded a few times. The chain is built from TRBV20-1 and TRBJ2-3; 9 nucleotides line up with TRBD2. CDR1 and CDR2 (germline): DFQATT, SNEGSKA (reference sequence). After removal of 1 base from V and 5 bases from J, the junction contained 1 base not matched to a gene. The CDR3 has 13 residues. The DNA for the CDR3 is TGCAGTGCTAGAGCTAGCGGGAAAGATACGCAGTATTTT. Its protein is CSARASGKDTQYF.

This clonotype came up a few times. The genes are TRBV20-1 and TRBJ2-5, with D possibly TRBD1 on 6 matching bases. With 5 bases removed from V and 1 base from J, the gap between germline ends came to 17 bases. The CDR3 runs 15 residues. The germline V gene encodes CDR1 DFQATT and CDR2 SNEGSKA (reference sequence). The CDR3: CSARNFGQFQETQYF. The DNA for the CDR3 is TGCAGTGCTCGAAATTTTGGACAGTTCCAAGAGACCCAGTACTTC.

This clonotype was detected a few times. The chain employs TRBV12-3 or TRBV12-4 and TRBJ1-4; possible D gene TRBD1, 6 bases. V was trimmed by 5 bases and J by 0 bases, leaving 19 bases between them. The CDR3 contains 18 residues. CDR3 protein: CASSPWTVRGATNEKLFF. CDR3 nucleotides: TGTGCCAGCAGTCCCTGGACAGTCCGGGGAGCAACTAATGAAAAACTGTTTTTT.

The sample holds a few counts of this clonotype. The genes are TRBV20-1 and TRBJ1-1, with a weak D call TRBD1 (6 bases). The V end lost 6 bases, the J end lost 1 base, and 18 bases lay between the germline ends. This CDR3 spans 15 amino acids. The germline CDR1 and CDR2 sequences are DFQATT and SNEGSKA (reference sequence). Here the CDR3 DNA reads TGCAGTGCCACAGCATACAGGGAAAGGAACACTGAAGCTTTCTTT. This encodes CSATAYRERNTEAFF.

This clonotype was counted many times. The chain recombines TRBV4-1 with TRBJ2-7; 7 bases map to TRBD1. Germline trimming cut 1 base from V and 11 bases from J; bases unmatched to any gene: 8. CDR1 is MGHRA and CDR2 is YSYEKL in the germline V gene. The CDR3 sequence is 13 residues long. The CDR3, as DNA: TGCGCCAGCAGCCAAGGACCGGGACAGCCTAAGTACGTC. Translated: CASSQGPGQPKYV.

The chain joins TRBV19 to TRBJ1-2; 11 bases align to TRBD1. The CDR3 runs 17 residues. V was clipped by 7 bases and J by 2 bases; unmatched bases: 12. Germline-derived CDR1 and CDR2 are LNHDA and SQIVND (reference sequence). The CDR3 DNA sequence: TGTGCCAGTACCAATATACCGGGACAGGGGGGCAACTATGGCTACACCTTC. This codes for CASTNIPGQGGNYGYTF. Full variable domain (missing parts from reference TRBV19 and TRBJ1-2): DGGITQSPKYLFRKEGQNVTLSCEQNLNHDAMYWYRQDPGQGLRLIYYSQIVNDFQKGDIAEGYSVSREKKESFPLTVTSAQKNPTAFYLCASTNIPGQGGNYGYTFGSGTRLTVV.

The sample holds many counts of this clonotype. Written as DNA, the CDR3 is TGTGCCAGCAGCCAAGAAGGGGAACTAGCGGGGATCGTGCGCACAGATACGCAGTATTTT. As protein: CASSQEGELAGIVRTDTQYF. This sequence joins TRBV3-1 and TRBJ2-3; 10 positions agree with TRBD2. The V gene end was trimmed by 0 bases and the J gene end by 1 base; junction bases not matched to a gene: 13. The germline V gene has CDR1 LGHDT and CDR2 YNNKEL (reference sequence). The CDR3 contains 20 residues.

The sample holds a few counts of this clonotype. This sequence joins TRBV4-1 and TRBJ2-1; 11 nucleotides match TRBD2. This CDR3 spans 17 amino acids. Germline V gene lookup returns CDR1 MGHRA and CDR2 YSYEKL. V trimming: 2 bases; J trimming: 6 bases; junction bases outside the gene matches: 9. CDR3 DNA: TGCGCCAGCAGCCAATTTAGCGGGGGGGCCCCGATCAATGAGCAGTTCTTC. The encoded protein is CASSQFSGGAPINEQFF.

This clonotype has more than one count but fewer than ten. The chain recombines TRBV12-3 or TRBV12-4 with TRBJ1-4; D remains ambiguous. V lost 4 bases, J lost 0 bases, and 12 bases lay in between. CDR3 size: 16 residues. The CDR3 sequence: CASSSHGVATNEKLFF. In nucleotides, the CDR3 is TGTGCCAGCAGTTCCCATGGGGTTGCAACTAATGAAAAACTGTTTTTT.

V and J are TRBV20-1 and TRBJ2-1; no definite D call. The CDR3 is 14 residues long. CDR1 is DFQATT, CDR2 SNEGSKA, per germline (reference sequence). Between the trimmed V and J ends, which lost 0 bases and 3 bases, there was a span of 9 bases. CDR3 in amino acids: CSARDISYYNEQFF. In DNA form, the CDR3 reads TGCAGTGCTAGAGATATTTCCTACTACAATGAGCAGTTCTTC.

This clonotype was counted between two and nine times. This chain uses TRBV27 with TRBJ1-2, with 7 bases that match TRBD1. Germline V lookup: CDR1 MNHEY, CDR2 SMNVEV (reference sequence). The V and J ends lost 7 bases and 5 bases, in that order; junction bases with no gene match: 10. This CDR3 region has 14 residues. The CDR3: CASTVGDSLYGYTF. CDR3 nucleotide sequence: TGTGCCAGCACCGTAGGGGACAGCTTATATGGCTACACCTTC.

Regarding this clonotype: Compared with germline, one end of the junction differs, possibly owing to a read error. The chain combines TRBV11-2 with TRBJ1-1; D gene ambiguous. Germline V lookup: CDR1 SGHAT, CDR2 FQNNGV. The CDR3 spans 13 residues. CDR3 sequence reads: CASSPRLNTEVFF. The CDR3, as DNA: TGTGCCAGCAGCCCCCGTTTGAACACTGAAGTTTTCTTT.

This clonotype turned up a few times. Here the CDR3 DNA reads TGTGCCAGTAGTATCGGGATTACAACCGGGGAGCTGTTTTTT. Protein sequence: CASSIGITTGELFF. The chain links TRBV19 to TRBJ2-2; possibly TRBD2 for D (5 bases). From germline, CDR1 is LNHDA and CDR2 SQIVND (reference sequence). V dropped 3 bases and J dropped 5 bases, with 10 bases sitting between them. This CDR3 contains 14 residues.

As to this clonotype: One junction end does not reproduce the germline sequence, and a read error may be involved. The V and J genes are TRBV20-1 and TRBJ1-2, with D perhaps matching TRBD1 (5 bases). The germline gives CDR1 DFQATT, CDR2 SNEGSKA (reference sequence). The CDR3 has 16 residues. The CDR3 protein is CSARDPLTRETYGYAF. CDR3 DNA sequence: TGCAGTGCTAGAGATCCGCTGACCAGGGAAACCTATGGCTACGCCTTC.

This clonotype was found a few times. The V call is TRBV11-2, the J call TRBJ1-5; a weak D match, TRBD1 (6 bases). Deletions cut 3 bases from V and 5 bases from J, with 17 bases between. Per germline, CDR1 SGHAT and CDR2 FQNNGV. This CDR3 spans 16 amino acids. The CDR3 DNA sequence: TGTGCCAGCAGCTTGGGGGCCGGGACACCTTATCAGCCCCAGCATTTT. This translates into CASSLGAGTPYQPQHF.

This clonotype has ten or more counts. The genes are TRBV5-6 and TRBJ1-1, with 7 nucleotides matching TRBD1. The germline CDR1 and CDR2 sequences are SGHDT and YYEEEE. With 4 bases clipped from V and 1 base from J, the junction kept 10 bases outside the gene matches. This CDR3 is built from 16 residues. CDR3 in amino acids: CASSPGTVTRNTEAFF. CDR3 nucleotide sequence: TGTGCCAGCAGCCCTGGGACAGTTACCAGGAACACTGAAGCTTTCTTT.